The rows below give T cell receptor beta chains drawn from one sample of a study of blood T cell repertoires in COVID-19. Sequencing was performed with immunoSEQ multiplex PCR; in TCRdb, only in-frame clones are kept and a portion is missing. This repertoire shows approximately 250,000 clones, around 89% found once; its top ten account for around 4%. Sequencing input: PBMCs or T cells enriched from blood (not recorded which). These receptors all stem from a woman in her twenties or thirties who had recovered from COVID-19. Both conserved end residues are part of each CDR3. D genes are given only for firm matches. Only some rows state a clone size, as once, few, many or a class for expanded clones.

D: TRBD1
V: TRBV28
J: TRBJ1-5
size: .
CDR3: CASRVTGVNQPQHF
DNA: TGTGCCAGCAGGGTAACAGGGGTAAATCAGCCCCAGCATTTT

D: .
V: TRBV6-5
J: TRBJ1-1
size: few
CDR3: CASSFGDWKAEAFF
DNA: TGTGCCAGCAGTTTTGGGGACTGGAAGGCTGAAGCTTTCTTT

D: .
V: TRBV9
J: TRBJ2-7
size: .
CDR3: CASSPQGLIHEQYF
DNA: TGTGCCAGCAGCCCACAGGGACTAATCCACGAGCAGTACTTC

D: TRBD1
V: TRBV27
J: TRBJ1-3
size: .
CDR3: CASRPWTGSGNTIYF
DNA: TGTGCCAGCCGCCCCTGGACAGGCTCTGGAAACACCATATATTTT

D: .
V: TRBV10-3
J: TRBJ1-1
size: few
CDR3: CAIRGKTPDTEAFF
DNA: TGTGCCATCAGGGGTAAGACACCCGACACTGAAGCTTTCTTT

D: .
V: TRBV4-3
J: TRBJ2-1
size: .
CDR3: CASSQDNSHYNEQFF
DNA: TGCGCCAGCAGCCAAGATAACTCCCATTACAATGAGCAGTTCTTC

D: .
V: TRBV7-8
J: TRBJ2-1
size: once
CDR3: CASRRVGGRYNEQFF
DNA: TGTGCCAGCAGGAGGGTGGGCGGACGTTACAATGAGCAGTTCTTC

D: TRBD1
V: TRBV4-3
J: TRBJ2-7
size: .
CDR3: CASSPFLGTDYEQYF
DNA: TGCGCCAGCAGCCCTTTCCTGGGGACAGACTACGAGCAGTACTTC

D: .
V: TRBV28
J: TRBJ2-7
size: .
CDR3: CASSLEEWREQYF
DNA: TGTGCCAGCAGTTTAGAGGAATGGCGCGAGCAGTACTTC

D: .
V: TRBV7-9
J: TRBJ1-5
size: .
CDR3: CASSTGSSNQPQHF
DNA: TGTGCCAGCAGCACCGGGAGTAGCAATCAGCCCCAGCATTTT

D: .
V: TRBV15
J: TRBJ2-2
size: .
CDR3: CATSPSGRNTGELFF
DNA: TGTGCCACCAGCCCGAGCGGGCGAAACACCGGGGAGCTGTTTTTT

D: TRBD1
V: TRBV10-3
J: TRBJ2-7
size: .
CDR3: CAISVGDGTGWEQYF
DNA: TGTGCCATCAGTGTGGGGGACGGGACAGGGTGGGAGCAGTACTTC

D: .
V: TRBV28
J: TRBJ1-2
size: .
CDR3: CASTTQPRYGYTF
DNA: TGTGCCAGCACCACTCAACCCCGTTATGGCTACACCTTC

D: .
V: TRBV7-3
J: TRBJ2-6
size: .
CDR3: CASSPLAHGRSSGANVLTF
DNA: TGTGCCAGCAGCCCCCTAGCTCATGGACGGTCCTCTGGGGCCAACGTCCTGACTTTC

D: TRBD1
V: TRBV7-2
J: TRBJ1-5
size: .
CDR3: CASSHHPGTGSYSNQPQHF
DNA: TGTGCCAGCAGCCACCATCCCGGGACAGGATCTTATAGCAATCAGCCCCAGCATTTT

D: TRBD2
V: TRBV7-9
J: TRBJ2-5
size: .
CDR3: CASSFNSGIRETQYF
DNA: TGTGCCAGCAGCTTTAATAGCGGGATCAGAGAGACCCAGTACTTC

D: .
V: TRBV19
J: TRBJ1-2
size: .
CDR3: CASSINLGGGGYTF
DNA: TGTGCCAGTAGTATAAATCTCGGCGGAGGGGGCTACACCTTC

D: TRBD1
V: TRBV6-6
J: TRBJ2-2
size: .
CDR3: CASSKDRGRTGELFF
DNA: TGTGCCAGCAGTAAGGACAGGGGTCGCACCGGGGAGCTGTTTTTT

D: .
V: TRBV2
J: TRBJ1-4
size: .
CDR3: CASSRGRDEKLFF
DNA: TGTGCCAGCAGTAGGGGGAGAGACGAAAAACTGTTTTTT

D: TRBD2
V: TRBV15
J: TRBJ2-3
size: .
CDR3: CATSSPQRGYTDTQYF
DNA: TGTGCCACCAGCAGCCCCCAGCGGGGATACACAGATACGCAGTATTTT

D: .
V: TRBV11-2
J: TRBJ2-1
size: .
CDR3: CASSLVAPQFF
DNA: TGTGCCAGCAGCTTAGTAGCGCCGCAGTTCTTC

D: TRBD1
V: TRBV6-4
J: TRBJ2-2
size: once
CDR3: CASKRQGSNTGELFF
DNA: TGTGCCAGCAAGAGACAGGGCTCGAACACCGGGGAGCTGTTTTTT

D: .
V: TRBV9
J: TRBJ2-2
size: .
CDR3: CASSVSGLGGELFF
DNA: TGTGCCAGCAGCGTATCAGGGTTGGGCGGGGAGCTGTTTTTT

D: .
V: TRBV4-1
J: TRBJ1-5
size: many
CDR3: CASSQDIALNQPQHF
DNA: TGCGCCAGCAGCCAAGATATCGCACTTAATCAGCCCCAGCATTTT

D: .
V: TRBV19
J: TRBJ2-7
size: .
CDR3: CASMDSGRSYEQYF
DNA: TGTGCCAGTATGGACTCGGGTAGGTCTTACGAGCAGTACTTC

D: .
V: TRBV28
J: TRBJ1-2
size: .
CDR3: CASSSENRNYGYTF
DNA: TGTGCCAGCAGTTCGGAAAACAGGAACTATGGCTACACCTTC

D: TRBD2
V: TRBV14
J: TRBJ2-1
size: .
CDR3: CASSQEGTGGPRNEQFF
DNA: TGTGCCAGCAGCCAAGAGGGTACGGGAGGGCCTAGGAATGAGCAGTTCTTC

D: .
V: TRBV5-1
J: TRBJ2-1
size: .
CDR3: CASSLNYASYNEQFF
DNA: TGCGCCAGCAGCCTTAACTATGCATCCTACAATGAGCAGTTCTTC

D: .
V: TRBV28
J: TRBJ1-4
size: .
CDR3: CASSPHQGRWANEKLFF
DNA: TGTGCCAGCAGTCCCCACCAGGGGCGATGGGCTAATGAAAAACTGTTTTTT

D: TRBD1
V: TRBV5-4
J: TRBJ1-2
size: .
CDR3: CASSSPSGGRGYTF
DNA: TGTGCCAGCAGCTCGCCCTCAGGGGGCAGAGGCTACACCTTC

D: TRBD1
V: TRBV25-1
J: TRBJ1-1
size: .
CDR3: CASSDPGGQGGDTEAFF
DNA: TGTGCCAGCAGTGATCCTGGGGGACAGGGTGGGGACACTGAAGCTTTCTTT

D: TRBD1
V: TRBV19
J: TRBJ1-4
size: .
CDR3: CASSTGGVNEKLFF
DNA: TGTGCCAGTAGCACAGGGGGGGTTAATGAAAAACTGTTTTTT

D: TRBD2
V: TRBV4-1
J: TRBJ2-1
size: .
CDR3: CASSQEGGRRNEQFF
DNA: TGCGCCAGCAGCCAAGAAGGCGGGAGGCGGAATGAGCAGTTCTTC

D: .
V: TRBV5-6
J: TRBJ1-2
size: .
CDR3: CASSLRLQGVYGYTF
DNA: TGTGCCAGCAGCTTGCGGTTACAGGGAGTATATGGCTACACCTTC

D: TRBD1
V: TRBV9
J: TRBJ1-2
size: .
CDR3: CASSVATRGQGDGYTF
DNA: TGTGCCAGCAGCGTAGCTACGAGGGGGCAGGGGGACGGCTACACCTTC

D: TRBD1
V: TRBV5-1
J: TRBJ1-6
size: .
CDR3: CASTTGMNSPLHF
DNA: TGCGCCAGCACGACAGGGATGAACTCACCCCTCCACTTT

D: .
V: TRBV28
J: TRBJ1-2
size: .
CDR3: CASSTPRQAPYGYTF
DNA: TGTGCCAGCAGTACGCCGAGACAGGCTCCCTATGGCTACACCTTC

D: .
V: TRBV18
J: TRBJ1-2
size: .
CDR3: CASSPLPPADSLYGYTF
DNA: TGTGCCAGCTCACCACTCCCACCGGCGGACAGTCTCTATGGCTACACCTTC

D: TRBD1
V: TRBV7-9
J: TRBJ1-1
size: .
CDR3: CASSLDPGGVSGEAFF
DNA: TGTGCCAGCAGCTTAGACCCAGGGGGCGTTTCGGGTGAAGCTTTCTTT

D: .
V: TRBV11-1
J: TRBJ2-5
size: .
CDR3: CASSLGARGEETQYF
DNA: TGTGCCAGCAGCTTAGGGGCCAGGGGTGAAGAGACCCAGTACTTC

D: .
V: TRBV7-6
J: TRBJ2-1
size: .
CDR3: CASSLALYNEQFF
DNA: TGTGCCAGCAGCTTAGCCTTATACAATGAGCAGTTCTTC

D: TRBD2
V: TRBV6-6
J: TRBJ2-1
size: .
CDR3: CASSYSGTYNEQFF
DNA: TGTGCCAGCAGTTATAGCGGGACCTACAATGAGCAGTTCTTC

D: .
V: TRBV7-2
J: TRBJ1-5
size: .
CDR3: CASSLVFSGGNQPQHF
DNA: TGTGCCAGCAGCTTAGTTTTCTCGGGGGGCAATCAGCCCCAGCATTTT

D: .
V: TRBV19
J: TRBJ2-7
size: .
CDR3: CASSKAGRGNSYEQYF
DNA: TGTGCCAGTAGTAAGGCCGGTAGGGGAAATTCCTACGAGCAGTACTTC

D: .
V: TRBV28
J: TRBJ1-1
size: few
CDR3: CASSFSAGAGSAFF
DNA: TGTGCCAGCAGTTTTTCAGCGGGGGCGGGGTCGGCTTTCTTT

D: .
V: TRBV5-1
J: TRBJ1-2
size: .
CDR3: CAGSLQGSSNYGYTF
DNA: TGCGCCGGCAGCTTGCAGGGCAGCTCTAACTATGGCTACACCTTC

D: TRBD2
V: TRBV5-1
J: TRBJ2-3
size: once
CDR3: CASSPGLPNTDTQYF
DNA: TGCGCCAGCAGTCCGGGACTACCTAACACAGATACGCAGTATTTT

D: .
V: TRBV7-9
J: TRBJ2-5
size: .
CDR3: CASSLMTAETQYF
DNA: TGTGCCAGCAGCCTCATGACAGCAGAGACCCAGTACTTC

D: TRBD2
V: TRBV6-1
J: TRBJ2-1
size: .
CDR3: CASREGDYSPYNEQFF
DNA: TGTGCCAGCAGAGAAGGGGACTATAGCCCGTACAATGAGCAGTTCTTC

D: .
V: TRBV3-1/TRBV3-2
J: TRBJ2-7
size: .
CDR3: CASSQDLYEQYF
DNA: TGTGCCAGCAGCCAAGATCTTTACGAGCAGTACTTC

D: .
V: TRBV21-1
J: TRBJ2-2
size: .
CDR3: CAGEGTGELFF
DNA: TGTGCCGGGGAGGGGACCGGGGAGCTGTTTTTT

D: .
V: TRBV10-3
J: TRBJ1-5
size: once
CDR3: CATGGQGGNQPQHF
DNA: TGTGCCACCGGAGGGCAGGGTGGCAATCAGCCCCAGCATTTT

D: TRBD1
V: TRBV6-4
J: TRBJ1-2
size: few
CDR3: CASSVAGGADYGYTF
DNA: TGTGCCAGCAGTGTGGCAGGGGGCGCGGACTATGGCTACACCTTC

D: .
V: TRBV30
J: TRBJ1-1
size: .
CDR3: CAWSGLRGISEAFF
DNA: TGTGCCTGGAGCGGCCTCAGGGGTATATCTGAAGCTTTCTTT